This TCR beta chain is from a study of blood T cell repertoires in COVID-19. The wider study: Specimens from acute and convalescent COVID-19 originated in the United States, Italy and Spain. T cells, B-cell-depleted T cells, or PBMCs provided the cDNA or gDNA that served as material.

The CDR3 consists of 13 residues. Germline CDR1 reads MRHNA; CDR2 reads SNTAGT. With V trimmed by 7 bases and J by 6 bases, 7 bases remained unmatched. In the authors' methods: Reference gene primers were amplified, and this amplification served to estimate nucleated cell counts. TCRdb keeps only in-frame clones here, not all; method: immunoSEQ multiplex PCR. The V and J calls and clone size are taken from that table; D and trimming were inferred from the DNA. There are some 11,000 clones in the sample; 85% to 95% occur only once, and more than 25% lies in the top ten. This receptor was obtained from a woman between 65 and 79 years old with active COVID-19. Material for sequencing was peripheral blood. The V call is TRBV6-4, the J call TRBJ1-1; 8 positions match TRBD1. CDR3 region: CASTHRGAAEAFF. The CDR3 DNA reads TGTGCCAGCACTCACAGGGGGGCCGCTGAAGCTTTCTTT.